This TCR beta chain was obtained from a study of blood T cell repertoires in COVID-19 (dated by TCRdb to 2020 to 2021). Context from the whole study: Collaborator samples came from the United States, Italy and Spain and covered acute and convalescent phases of COVID-19. The prospective study material was composed of cDNA or gDNA derived from T cells, B-cell-depleted T cells, or PBMCs. Subjects who had been exposed to COVID-19, were actively infected with it, or had recovered from it provided the deeply sampled blood TCRbeta repertoires that made up the dataset. The repertoires were released in a freely available public database meant as a resource for research on the immune response to SARS-CoV-2. Samples came from the ongoing ImmuneRACE study (first 160 participants) plus 1,254 subjects from 6 global collaborators. Nearly every sample came with metadata listing a de-identified subject ID, COVID-19 status, age in years and sex. Where HLA class I and class II types were available, the types were taken from metadata supplied by the sample provider, not from assay-based typing. Overall study outcomes, separate from this receptor: Clinical and demographic metadata were provided uncurated, with the amount varying by source and participant.

Reading from cysteine to phenylalanine, the CDR3 counts 14 amino acids. The sequence is cut down to CDR3 DNA, 42 bases in frame from base 1. V is cut by 0 bases and J by 4 bases, and the space between the germline ends is 9 bases. The germline V gene (reference sequence) specifies SEHNR as CDR1 and FQNEAQ as CDR2. Worth noting for this clone: Its target antigen remains unknown. Within one base of it there is no much larger clone, and no base qualities were kept.

The immunoSEQ Assay, a bias-controlled multiplex PCR, was used to amplify TCRbeta CDR3 regions from genomic DNA. Under the source paper's analysis protocol: The number of nucleated cells in each sample was estimated by amplification of reference gene primers within the assay. To quantify the absolute abundance of each unique TCRbeta CDR3 rearrangement, sequence reads were collapsed and filtered. For each sample, productive Simpson clonality was calculated by taking the square root of Simpson's diversity index across productive rearrangements. Entries here come from immuneACCESS through TCRdb and include only in-frame sequences with V and J called. Some clones fail to appear in such tables; in the studies checked, an unresolved V gene covers under half of the shortfall, and the cause of the remainder is unknown. V and J calls and clone size are those listed in that table; D and trimming were worked out from the DNA. The sample records about 230,000 clones, over 70% of which are singletons. 7.9% of the sample is in the top ten clones.

Each collaborating institution followed its own protocols to collect whole blood in K2EDTA tubes. For TCRbeta analysis, collaborator samples were shipped as frozen whole blood, as isolated PBMCs, or as DNA extracted from either sample type. Rearrangement joined TRBV7-9 to TRBJ2-5; the best D guess is TRBD1, with 5 bases matching. The clonotype was recovered from an elderly woman with acute or convalescent COVID-19. Sequencing used peripheral blood. The nucleotide sequence reads TGTGCCAGCAGCTTAGCAGGGGTCGGAGAGACCCAGTACTTC. This gives the protein CASSLAGVGETQYF.